This T cell receptor (beta chain) was recovered during a study of PD-1 blockade in classical Hodgkin lymphoma. Study-wide results and limits: Why the repertoires differ is still unclear, perhaps disease activity or prior therapy.

A note on this clone: Its specificity is unknown.

Libraries were prepared by immunoSEQ multiplex PCR; TCRdb keeps only in-frame clonotypes and omits some of them. The profile shows tens of thousands of clones, around nine tenths of them singletons. Germline CDR1 reads MNHEY; CDR2 reads SMNVEV (reference sequence). The CDR3 spans 17 residues. The germline V and J ends were trimmed by 7 bases and 0 bases, with 19 bases remaining between them. Described time point: newly diagnosed, previously untreated cHL patient sample. Magnetic negative selection purified CD4+ T cells from thawed PBMCs. Comparison used PBMCs from newly diagnosed, untreated classical Hodgkin lymphoma.

The clonotype comes from a human donor with classical Hodgkin lymphoma. Sequences were obtained from CD4+ T cells from blood. The J gene is TRBJ2-1, the V gene TRBV27; D remains unclear. The CDR3 region is CASTRTWAQSSYNEQFF. CDR3 coding DNA: TGTGCCAGCACCCGAACCTGGGCACAGAGCTCCTACAATGAGCAGTTCTTC.